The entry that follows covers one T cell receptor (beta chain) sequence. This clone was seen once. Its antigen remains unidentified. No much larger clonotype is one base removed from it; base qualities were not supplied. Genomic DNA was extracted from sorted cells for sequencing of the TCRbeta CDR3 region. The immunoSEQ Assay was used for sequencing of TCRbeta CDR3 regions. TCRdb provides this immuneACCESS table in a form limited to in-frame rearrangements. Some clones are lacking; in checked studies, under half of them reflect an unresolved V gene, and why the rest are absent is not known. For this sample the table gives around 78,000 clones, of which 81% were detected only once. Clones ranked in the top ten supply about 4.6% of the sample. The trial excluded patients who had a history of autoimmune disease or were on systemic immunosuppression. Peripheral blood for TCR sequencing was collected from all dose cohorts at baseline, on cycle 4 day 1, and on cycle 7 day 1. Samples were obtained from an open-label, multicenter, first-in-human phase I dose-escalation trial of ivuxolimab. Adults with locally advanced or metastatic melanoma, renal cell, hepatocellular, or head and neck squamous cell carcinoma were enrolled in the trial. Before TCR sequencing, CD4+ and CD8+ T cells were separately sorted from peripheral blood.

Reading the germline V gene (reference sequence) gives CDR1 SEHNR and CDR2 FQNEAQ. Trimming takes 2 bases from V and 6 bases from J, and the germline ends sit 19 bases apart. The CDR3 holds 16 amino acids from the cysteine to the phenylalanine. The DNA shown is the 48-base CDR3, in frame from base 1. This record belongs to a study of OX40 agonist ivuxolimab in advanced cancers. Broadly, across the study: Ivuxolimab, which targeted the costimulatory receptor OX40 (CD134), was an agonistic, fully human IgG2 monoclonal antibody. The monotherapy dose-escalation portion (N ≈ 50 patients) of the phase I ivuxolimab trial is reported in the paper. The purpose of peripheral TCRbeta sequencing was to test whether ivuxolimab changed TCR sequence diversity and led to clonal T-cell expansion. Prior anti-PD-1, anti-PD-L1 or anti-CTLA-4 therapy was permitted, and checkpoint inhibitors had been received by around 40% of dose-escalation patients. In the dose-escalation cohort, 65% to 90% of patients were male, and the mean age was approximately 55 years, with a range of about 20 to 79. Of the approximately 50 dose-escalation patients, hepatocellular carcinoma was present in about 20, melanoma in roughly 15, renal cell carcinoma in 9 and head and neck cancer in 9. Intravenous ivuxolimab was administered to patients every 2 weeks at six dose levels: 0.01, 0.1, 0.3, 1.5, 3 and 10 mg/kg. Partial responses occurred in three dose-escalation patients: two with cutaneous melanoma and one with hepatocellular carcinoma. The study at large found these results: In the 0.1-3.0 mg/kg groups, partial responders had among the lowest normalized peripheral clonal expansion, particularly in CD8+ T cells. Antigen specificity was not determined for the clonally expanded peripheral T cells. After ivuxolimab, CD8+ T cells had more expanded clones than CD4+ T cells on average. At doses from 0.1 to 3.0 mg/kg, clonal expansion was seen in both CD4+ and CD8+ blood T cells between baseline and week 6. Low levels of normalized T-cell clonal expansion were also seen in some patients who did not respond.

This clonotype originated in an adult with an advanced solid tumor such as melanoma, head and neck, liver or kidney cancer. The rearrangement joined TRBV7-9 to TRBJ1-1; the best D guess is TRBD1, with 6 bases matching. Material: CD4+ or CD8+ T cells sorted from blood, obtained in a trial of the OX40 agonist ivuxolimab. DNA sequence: TGTGCCAGCAGCTTACGGGCCCACAGGGAAAACTCTGAAGCTTTCTTT. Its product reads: CASSLRAHRENSEAFF.